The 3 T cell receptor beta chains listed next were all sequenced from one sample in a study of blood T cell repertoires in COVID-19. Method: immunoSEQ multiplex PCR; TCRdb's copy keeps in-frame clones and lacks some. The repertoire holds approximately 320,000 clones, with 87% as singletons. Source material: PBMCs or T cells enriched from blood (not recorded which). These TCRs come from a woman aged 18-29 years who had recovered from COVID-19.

The CDR3: CASSLRASGSSYNEQFF. The DNA for the CDR3 is TGTGCCAGTAGTCTCCGGGCTAGCGGGAGCTCCTACAATGAGCAGTTCTTC. This chain links TRBV19 with TRBJ2-1, with 10 bases aligning to TRBD2. Trimming at V came to 5 bases and at J to 0 bases, leaving 7 bases not matched to a gene. Germline CDR1 is LNHDA and CDR2 is SQIVND (reference sequence). This CDR3 contains 17 residues.

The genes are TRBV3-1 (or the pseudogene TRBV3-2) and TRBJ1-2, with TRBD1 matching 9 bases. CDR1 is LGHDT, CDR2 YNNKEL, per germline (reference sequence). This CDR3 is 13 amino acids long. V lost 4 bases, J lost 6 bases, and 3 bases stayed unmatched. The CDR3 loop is CASSLTGGHGYTF. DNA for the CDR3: TGTGCCAGCAGCCTAACAGGGGGCCATGGCTACACCTTC.

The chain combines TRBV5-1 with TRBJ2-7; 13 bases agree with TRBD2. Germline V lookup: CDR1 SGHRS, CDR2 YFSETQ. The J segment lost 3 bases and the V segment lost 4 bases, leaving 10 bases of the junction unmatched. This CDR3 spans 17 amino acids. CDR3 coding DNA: TGCGCCAGCAGCGCGACTAGCGGGAGGTCTCATGACTACGAGCAGTACTTC. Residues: CASSATSGRSHDYEQYF.